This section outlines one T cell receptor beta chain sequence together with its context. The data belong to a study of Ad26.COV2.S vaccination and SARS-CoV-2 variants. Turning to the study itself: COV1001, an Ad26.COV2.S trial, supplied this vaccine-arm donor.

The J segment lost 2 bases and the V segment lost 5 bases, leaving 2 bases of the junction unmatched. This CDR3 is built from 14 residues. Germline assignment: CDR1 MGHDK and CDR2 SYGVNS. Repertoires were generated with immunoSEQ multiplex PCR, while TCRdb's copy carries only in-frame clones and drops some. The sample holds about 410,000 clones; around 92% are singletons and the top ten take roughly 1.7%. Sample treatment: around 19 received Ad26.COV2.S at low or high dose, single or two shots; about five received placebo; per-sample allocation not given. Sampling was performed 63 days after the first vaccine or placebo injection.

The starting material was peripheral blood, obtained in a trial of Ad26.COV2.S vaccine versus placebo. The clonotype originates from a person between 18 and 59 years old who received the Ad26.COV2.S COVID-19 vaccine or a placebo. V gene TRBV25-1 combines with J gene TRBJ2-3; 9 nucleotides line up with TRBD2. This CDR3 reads CASSLAGFTDTQYF. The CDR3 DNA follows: TGTGCCAGCAGTCTAGCGGGGTTCACAGATACGCAGTATTTT.